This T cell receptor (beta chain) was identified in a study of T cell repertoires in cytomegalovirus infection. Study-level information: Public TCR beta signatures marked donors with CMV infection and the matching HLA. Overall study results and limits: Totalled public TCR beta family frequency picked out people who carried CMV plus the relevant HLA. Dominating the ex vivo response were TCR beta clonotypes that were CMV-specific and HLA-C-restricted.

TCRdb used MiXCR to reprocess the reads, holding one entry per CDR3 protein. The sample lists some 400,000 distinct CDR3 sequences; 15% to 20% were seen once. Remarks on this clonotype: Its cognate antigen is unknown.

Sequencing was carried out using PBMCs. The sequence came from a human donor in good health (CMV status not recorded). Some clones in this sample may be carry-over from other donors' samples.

CDR3 DNA sequence: TGCGCCAGCAGTCAATTGGCAGGGAATGACAATGAGCAGTTCTTC. This encodes CASSQLAGNDNEQFF. J is TRBJ2-1 and V is TRBV23-1; D is perhaps TRBD1 (5 bases). TRBV23-1 is noted as an ORF with a role that remains uncertain. CDR3 length equals 15 residues. V shed 1 base and J shed 5 bases, with 12 bases lying between them.